The T cell receptor (beta chain) under discussion was sequenced for a study of T cell responses to AZD1222 COVID-19 vaccine. Study-wide context: Combined were second doses at about 4 or about 12 weeks.

Comments on this clone: Its antigen is as yet unknown.

The study's findings and limits: Donors were largely white British and mainly female; clonal diversity was possibly underestimated. Spike was spanned by vaccine-associated CD4 TCRs, with dominance at 160-218 and 743-854. Reportedly, close to half of spike-specific TCRs are directed against unmutated variant regions.

Data came from immunoSEQ multiplex PCR; TCRdb stores just in-frame clones and leaves some out. The sample carries approximately 140,000 clones, approximately 88% recorded once. The source of this sequence is an adult in good health. Sequencing used peripheral blood, obtained on day 0 of AZD1222 vaccination.

The CDR3 region is CASSLSPTGEGGYTF. The DNA for the CDR3 is TGCGCCAGCAGCCTAAGCCCGACAGGAGAAGGAGGCTACACCTTC. The genes are TRBV4-3 and TRBJ1-2; maybe TRBD1 (6 bases). The V gene lost 4 bases and the J gene lost 8 bases, with 20 bases spanning the gap. Germline assignment: CDR1 LGHNA and CDR2 YSLEER. The CDR3 sequence is 15 residues long.